This T cell receptor beta chain was sequenced in a study of blood T cell repertoires in COVID-19. Study details: From the United States, Italy and Spain came samples of acute and convalescent COVID-19. The cDNA or gDNA used as material had been derived from T cells, B-cell-depleted T cells, or PBMCs.

The V and J ends lost 0 bases and 7 bases, in that order; junction bases with no gene match: 7. Germline lookup yields CDR1 LGHNA and CDR2 YNFKEQ. This CDR3 is 16 amino acids long. Clones were sequenced by immunoSEQ multiplex PCR, and TCRdb holds only the in-frame ones, with some missing. This sample has approximately 230,000 clones, with around 88% found just once. V is TRBV4-2 and J is TRBJ1-4; 8 nucleotides line up with TRBD1. Sequenced material: peripheral blood. The origin of this receptor is a man older than 75 with acute or convalescent COVID-19. The CDR3 loop reads CASSQDRDRQGEKLFF. The CDR3 coding sequence is TGTGCCAGCAGCCAAGATCGGGACAGGCAGGGTGAAAAACTGTTTTTT.